Presented here are 28 T cell receptor beta chains from one specimen sequenced in a study of vaccination and CD4 T cells after COVID-19. TCRdb recomputed calls from the PCR reads with MiXCR, one row per CDR3 protein. The sample has 20,000 or so distinct CDR3 sequences; roughly two thirds are singletons. Specimen: CD4+ T cells from blood, collected after SARS-CoV-2 vaccination. The receptors shown here come from a human donor who had recovered from COVID-19.

This chain connects TRBV20-1 to TRBJ1-1; 8 nucleotides align to TRBD1. CDR3 length: 19 residues. After removal of 1 base from V and 1 base from J, the junction contained 17 bases not matched to a gene. Per the germline V gene, CDR1 is DFQATT and CDR2 is SNEGSKA (reference sequence). In DNA form, the CDR3 reads TGCAGTGCTAGAGTGGGATTCGGACAGGGAAATATTGCGAACACTGAAGCTTTCTTT. Amino acid sequence: CSARVGFGQGNIANTEAFF.

This clonotype occurred a few times. The V and J genes are TRBV6-1 and TRBJ2-7; no definite D call. Trimming removed 6 bases at V and 5 bases at J, with 17 bases between. Germline CDR1 and CDR2: MNHNS and SASEGT. This CDR3 is built from 14 residues. This CDR3 is CASRIASRPHEQYF. The CDR3 DNA is TGTGCCAGCAGAATAGCTTCCCGCCCCCACGAGCAGTACTTC.

The genes are TRBV30 and TRBJ2-7; 10 bases are shared with TRBD2. CDR1 is GTSNPN and CDR2 is SVGIG in the germline V gene (reference sequence). CDR3 length: 15 amino acids. After removal of 2 bases from V and 2 bases from J, the junction contained 6 bases not matched to a gene. The CDR3 is CAWSLRAGGTYEQYF. CDR3 DNA sequence: TGTGCCTGGAGTTTACGAGCGGGAGGGACCTACGAGCAGTACTTC. The full variable domain, rest sourced from reference TRBV30 and TRBJ2-7, is SQTIHQWPATLVQPVGSPLSLECTVEGTSNPNLYWYRQAAGRGLQLLFYSVGIGQISSEVPQNLSASRPQDRQFILSSKKLLLSDSGFYLCAWSLRAGGTYEQYFGPGTRLTVT.

J is TRBJ2-2 and V is TRBV6-1, with 9 bases matching TRBD1. V trimming: 4 bases; J trimming: 0 bases; junction bases outside the gene matches: 3. The V gene's germline CDR1 is MNHNS and CDR2 SASEGT. The CDR3 consists of 16 residues. The CDR3 DNA reads TGTGCCAGCAGTGGGACAGGGGACGCGAACACCGGGGAGCTGTTTTTT. Protein: CASSGTGDANTGELFF.

The chain uses TRBV30 and TRBJ2-5, with D perhaps TRBD1 (5 bases). The germline CDR1 and CDR2 sequences are GTSNPN and SVGIG (reference sequence). Trimming left V 3 bases short and J 4 bases short, with 9 bases between. The CDR3 extends over 12 amino acids. The CDR3 is CAWSAGPETQYF. CDR3 sequence (DNA): TGTGCCTGGAGCGCAGGGCCAGAGACCCAGTACTTC.

This clonotype was seen more than once but under ten times. The rearrangement joins TRBV7-2 to TRBJ1-5; 9 positions match TRBD1. V trimming: 3 bases; J trimming: 5 bases; junction bases outside the gene matches: 8. Germline loops: CDR1 SGHTA, CDR2 FQGNSA. This CDR3 contains 16 residues. The CDR3 sequence is CASSFYVTGGDQPQHF. The CDR3 DNA sequence: TGTGCCAGCAGCTTTTACGTGACAGGGGGGGATCAGCCCCAGCATTTT.

This clonotype was observed a handful of times. The V and J genes are TRBV19 and TRBJ1-5, with 7 nucleotides matching TRBD1. Germline loops: CDR1 LNHDA, CDR2 SQIVND (reference sequence). With V trimmed by 4 bases and J by 3 bases, 6 bases remained unmatched. This CDR3 is built from 15 residues. The CDR3 loop reads CASSKGQSYNQPQHF. For the CDR3, the DNA is TGTGCCAGTAGTAAGGGACAGAGCTACAATCAGCCCCAGCATTTT.

The chain employs TRBV11-3 and TRBJ1-1; D possibly corresponds to TRBD1 (6 bases). This CDR3 is built from 14 residues. The ends were cut back, 1 base at V and 2 bases at J, with 8 bases in the middle. CDR1 and CDR2 (germline): SGHNT, YENEEA. The CDR3 sequence is CASSLGRGNTEAFF. The CDR3 DNA sequence: TGTGCCAGCAGCTTAGGCAGGGGAAACACTGAAGCTTTCTTT.

This rearrangement joins TRBV7-3 to TRBJ2-3; 10 bases agree with TRBD2. With 5 bases clipped from V and 10 bases from J, the junction kept 15 bases outside the gene matches. The CDR3 spans 16 residues. From germline, CDR1 is SGHTA and CDR2 FQGTGA. The CDR3 loop is CASSTDSGRFRGAQYF. The DNA for the CDR3 is TGTGCCAGCAGCACAGATAGCGGGAGGTTCCGAGGGGCGCAGTATTTT.

The rearrangement joins TRBV19 to TRBJ2-1; 9 bases are a match to TRBD2. V dropped 1 base and J dropped 9; count of bases not matched to a gene: 7. This CDR3 has 15 amino acids. Germline loops: CDR1 LNHDA, CDR2 SQIVND (reference sequence). The CDR3 reads CASSIVRLAASEQFF. The CDR3 region has the DNA TGTGCCAGTAGTATAGTGAGACTAGCGGCTAGTGAGCAGTTCTTC.

The chain uses TRBV2 and TRBJ1-3, with D perhaps matching TRBD1 (5 bases). Germline V CDR1 and CDR2: SNHLY, FYNNEI. This CDR3 region has 16 residues. V lost 2 bases and J lost 4, with 15 bases in between. Written as DNA, the CDR3 is TGTGCCAGCAGTGAAAGGGACTTGGTGGGAGGAAACACCATATATTTT. This sequence encodes CASSERDLVGGNTIYF.

This chain connects TRBV5-5 to TRBJ2-5; no clear D gene. The V end was cut by 6 bases, the J end by 3 bases, with 6 bases between. Germline V gene data show CDR1 as SGHKS and CDR2 as YYEKEE (reference sequence). The CDR3 extends over 11 amino acids. The CDR3 DNA reads as TGTGCCAGCACCAGGAAAGAGACCCAGTACTTC. Amino acids: CASTRKETQYF.

The V gene is TRBV19, the J gene TRBJ1-5; D is undetermined. This CDR3 spans 15 amino acids. The germline gives CDR1 LNHDA, CDR2 SQIVND (reference sequence). The germline V and J ends were trimmed by 3 bases and 0 bases, with 9 bases remaining between them. CDR3 DNA: TGTGCCAGTAGTATCGACGGATATAGCAATCAGCCCCAGCATTTT. This translates into CASSIDGYSNQPQHF.

The chain is built from TRBV7-2 and TRBJ2-5; D not resolved. The CDR3 contains 13 residues. Per the germline V gene, CDR1 is SGHTA and CDR2 is FQGNSA. V shed 2 bases and J shed 8 bases, with 12 bases lying between them. Here the CDR3 reads CASSLLGPDTQYF. The CDR3 DNA sequence: TGTGCCAGCAGCTTACTGGGCCCGGATACCCAGTACTTC.

The table lists this clonotype with a few counts. This chain joins TRBV20-1 and TRBJ1-5; D is perhaps TRBD1 (5 bases). Trimming left V 4 bases short and J 4 bases short, with 11 bases between. The CDR3 is made up of 13 amino acids. Germline CDR1 and CDR2: DFQATT and SNEGSKA (reference sequence). The CDR3 nucleotides read TGCAGTGCTAATTCTGACAGTAATCAGCCCCAGCATTTT. Its translation is CSANSDSNQPQHF.

The table lists this clonotype with a few counts. The CDR3, as DNA: TGCAGTGCTAACACCTGGAACACTGAAGCTTTCTTT. This gives the protein CSANTWNTEAFF. The chain carries TRBV20-1 and TRBJ1-1; no clear D. CDR3 length equals 12 residues. CDR1 DFQATT and CDR2 SNEGSKA come from the germline V gene (reference sequence). With 4 bases removed from V and 1 base from J, the gap between germline ends came to 7 bases.

The gene calls are TRBV27 and TRBJ1-2; D perhaps matches TRBD1 (6 bases). The germline V and J ends were trimmed by 6 bases and 8 bases, with 19 bases remaining between them. Germline CDR1 and CDR2: MNHEY and SMNVEV (reference sequence). This CDR3 is built from 14 residues. The CDR3 spells CASSRGGQPIGYTF. CDR3 nucleotide sequence: TGTGCCAGCAGCCGTGGGGGGCAGCCGATCGGCTACACCTTC.

J is TRBJ2-7 and V is TRBV6-1; no definite D call. CDR1 is MNHNS, CDR2 SASEGT, per germline. The CDR3 consists of 9 residues. Trimming removed 8 bases at V and 6 bases at J, with 5 bases between. In DNA form, the CDR3 reads TGTGCCAGCGGATTCGAGCAGTACTTC. Amino acid sequence: CASGFEQYF.

The chain uses TRBV20-1 and TRBJ1-5; D not resolved. Germline-derived CDR1 and CDR2 are DFQATT and SNEGSKA (reference sequence). CDR3 length equals 13 residues. The CDR3 nucleotides read TGCAGCTCCACCGGGTTTAGCAATCAGCCCCAGCATTTT. This translates into CSSTGFSNQPQHF.

The rearrangement uses TRBV5-1 and TRBJ1-5; TRBD1 is a possible D gene (5 bases). This CDR3 comprises 15 residues. The V gene's germline CDR1 is SGHRS and CDR2 YFSETQ. V was pared by 0 bases and J by 4 bases, with 11 bases between. The CDR3 nucleotides read TGCGCCAGCAGCTTGGATGGCCAGGGAAATCAGCCCCAGCATTTT. Amino acids: CASSLDGQGNQPQHF.

V and J are TRBV4-1 and TRBJ2-7; D is perhaps TRBD1 (6 bases). Trimming removed 1 base from V and 3 bases from J, with 16 bases in between. The CDR3 runs 16 residues. Germline V lookup: CDR1 MGHRA, CDR2 YSYEKL. CDR3 loop: CASSQGDQGKDYEQYF. CDR3 coding DNA: TGCGCCAGCAGCCAAGGTGATCAGGGGAAGGACTACGAGCAGTACTTC.

The rearrangement joins TRBV3-1 to TRBJ2-1; TRBD2 aligns across 10 bases. The CDR3 loop spans 16 amino acids. Germline V gene lookup returns CDR1 LGHDT and CDR2 YNNKEL (reference sequence). V lost 5 bases and J lost 7; bases outside the gene matches: 11. The CDR3 sequence: CASSGAGASGRNEQFF. CDR3 bases: TGTGCCAGCAGCGGGGCAGGGGCTAGCGGGAGAAATGAGCAGTTCTTC.

This clonotype was counted once. This chain connects TRBV14 to TRBJ2-5, with no clear D. V lost 0 bases and J lost 3, with 11 bases in between. The length of the CDR3 is 15 residues. Per germline, CDR1 SGHDN and CDR2 FVKESK. CDR3 sequence reads: CASSQDLSRKETQYF. The CDR3, as DNA: TGTGCCAGCAGCCAAGATTTGAGCAGGAAAGAGACCCAGTACTTC.

The V and J genes are TRBV20-1 and TRBJ2-7, with 7 bases aligning to TRBD2. From germline, CDR1 is DFQATT and CDR2 SNEGSKA (reference sequence). V lost 0 bases and J lost 7; bases outside the gene matches: 6. The length of the CDR3 is 13 residues. The CDR3 here is CSAREGLVGEQYF. The CDR3 region has the DNA TGCAGTGCTAGAGAAGGACTAGTTGGGGAGCAGTACTTC.

This clonotype was seen a handful of times. This rearrangement joins TRBV7-2 to TRBJ2-5, with TRBD1 matching 7 bases. V lost 4 bases, J lost 2 bases, and 1 base stayed unmatched. This CDR3 contains 13 residues. Looked up from germline, CDR1 is SGHTA and CDR2 is FQGNSA. In nucleotides, the CDR3 is TGTGCCAGCAGCTCGGACAGGCAAGAGACCCAGTACTTC. Translated, it gives CASSSDRQETQYF.

This chain links TRBV7-2 with TRBJ2-3; possible D gene TRBD2, 6 bases. Germline V gives CDR1 SGHTA, CDR2 FQGNSA. V was shortened by 5 bases and J by 6 bases, with 12 bases between the two germline ends. The CDR3 extends over 13 amino acids. In DNA form, the CDR3 reads TGTGCCAGCAGCCTGACTAGAGGGGATACGCAGTATTTT. Its translation is CASSLTRGDTQYF.

The chain uses TRBV5-8 and TRBJ2-5, with D hard to call. From germline, CDR1 is SGHTS and CDR2 YDEGEE. Trimming removed 10 bases from V and 2 bases from J, with 12 bases in between. The CDR3 loop spans 12 amino acids. CDR3 amino acids: CAQRRVQETQYF. Here the CDR3 DNA reads TGTGCCCAGAGGCGTGTACAAGAGACCCAGTACTTC.

This chain connects TRBV2 to TRBJ2-4; TRBD1 matches at 8 bases. V lost 4 bases, J lost 1 base, and 12 bases stayed unmatched. The CDR3 runs to 18 residues. Per germline, CDR1 SNHLY and CDR2 FYNNEI. CDR3 protein: CASSGGRGLNEAKNIQYF. Here the CDR3 DNA reads TGTGCCAGCAGTGGTGGCAGGGGGCTAAACGAGGCCAAAAACATTCAGTACTTC.